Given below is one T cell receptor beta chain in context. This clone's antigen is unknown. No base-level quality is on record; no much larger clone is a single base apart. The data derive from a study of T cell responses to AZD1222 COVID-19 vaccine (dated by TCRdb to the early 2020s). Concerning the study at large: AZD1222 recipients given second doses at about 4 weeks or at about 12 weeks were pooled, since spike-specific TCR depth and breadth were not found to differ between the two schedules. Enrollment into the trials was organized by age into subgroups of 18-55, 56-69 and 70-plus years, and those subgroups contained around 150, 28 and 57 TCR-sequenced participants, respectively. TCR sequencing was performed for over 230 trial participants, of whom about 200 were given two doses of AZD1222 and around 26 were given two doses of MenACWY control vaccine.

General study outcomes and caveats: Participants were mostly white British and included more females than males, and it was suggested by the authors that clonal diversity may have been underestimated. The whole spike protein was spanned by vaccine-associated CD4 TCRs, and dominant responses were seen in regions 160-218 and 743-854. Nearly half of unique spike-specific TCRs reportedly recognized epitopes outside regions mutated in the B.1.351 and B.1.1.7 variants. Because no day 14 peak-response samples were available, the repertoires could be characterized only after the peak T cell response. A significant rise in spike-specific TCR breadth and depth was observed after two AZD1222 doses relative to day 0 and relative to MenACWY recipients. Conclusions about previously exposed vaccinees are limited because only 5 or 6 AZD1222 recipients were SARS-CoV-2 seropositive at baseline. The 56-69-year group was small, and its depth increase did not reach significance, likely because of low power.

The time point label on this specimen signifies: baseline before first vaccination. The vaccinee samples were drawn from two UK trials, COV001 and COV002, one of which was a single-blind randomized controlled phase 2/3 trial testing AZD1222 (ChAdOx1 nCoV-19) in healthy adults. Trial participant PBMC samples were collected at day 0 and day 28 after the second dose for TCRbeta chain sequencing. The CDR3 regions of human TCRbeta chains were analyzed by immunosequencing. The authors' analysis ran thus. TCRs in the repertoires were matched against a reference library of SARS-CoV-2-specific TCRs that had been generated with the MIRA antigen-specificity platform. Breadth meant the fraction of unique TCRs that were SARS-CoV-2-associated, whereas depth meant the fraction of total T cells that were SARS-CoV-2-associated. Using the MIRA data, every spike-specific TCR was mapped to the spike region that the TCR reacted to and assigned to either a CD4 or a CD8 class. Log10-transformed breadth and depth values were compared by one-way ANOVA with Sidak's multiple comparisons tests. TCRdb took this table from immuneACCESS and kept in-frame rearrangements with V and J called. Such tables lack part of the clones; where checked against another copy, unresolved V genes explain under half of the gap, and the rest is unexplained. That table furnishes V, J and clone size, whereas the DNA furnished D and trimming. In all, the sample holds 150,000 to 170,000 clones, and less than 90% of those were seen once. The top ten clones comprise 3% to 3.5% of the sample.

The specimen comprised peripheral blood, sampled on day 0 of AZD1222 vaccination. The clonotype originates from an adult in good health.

This receptor carries the CDR3 CASNYGPQGPTDTQYF. The base sequence is TGTGCCAGCAATTACGGGCCTCAGGGACCCACAGATACGCAGTATTTT. Recombination connected TRBV7-2 to TRBJ2-3; the D match is possibly TRBD1 or TRBD2, with 5 bases aligned in each. Inclusive of the bounding cysteine and phenylalanine, the CDR3 is 16 residues long. Kept here is only the CDR3 DNA, which spans 48 bases and is read in frame from base 1. V sheds 7 bases and J sheds 2 bases, leaving 19 bases between their ends. CDR1 SGHTA and CDR2 FQGNSA are derived from the germline V gene.